Listed here is a single T cell receptor (beta chain). What it binds is not known. The junction departs from the called germline gene at one end, perhaps through a read error. The sample belongs to a study of T cell repertoires in cytomegalovirus infection. Study as a whole: HLA-B-restricted CMV epitopes that are well studied were used alongside recently identified HLA-C-restricted ones. Findings and limits, study-wide: Ex vivo, HLA-C-restricted CMV-specific TCR beta clonotypes prevailed over the rest of the response.

One entry per CDR3 protein, called by TCRdb with MiXCR from the reads. The data contain 80,000 or so distinct CDR3 sequences, around 25% of them singletons. This CDR3 comprises 15 residues. CDR1 is MNHEY and CDR2 is SVGEGT in the germline V gene. The sequencing used CD8+ T cells from cultured PBMCs, collected from culture after CMV antigen stimulation. This chain joins TRBV6-2 or TRBV6-3 and TRBJ2-1; 10 bases map to TRBD2. This sequence was found in a human donor in good health (CMV status not recorded). Some clones in this sample may be carry-over from other donors' samples. The CDR3 nucleotides read TGTGCCAGCAGTAACTCAGCGGGGGGGCAGAATGAGCAGTTCTTC. Its translation is CASSNSAGGQNEQFF.